In this sample, the clone carrying this TCR beta chain is medium-sized (0.01 to 0.1%). Other DNA sequences from this sample encode an identical CDR3 as well. The time point was: baseline, week 1 (first vaccination visit). The treatment is: pre-vaccination baseline after standard-of-care therapy. The sample belongs to a study of a mutant IDH1 vaccine in newly diagnosed glioma. For the study at large: Of treated patients, around 60% were men and roughly 38% women, averaging 40.4 years. The earlier regimen, radiotherapy, temozolomide, or both, was most often both.

The method was immunoSEQ multiplex PCR; TCRdb's version includes in-frame clones alone and lacks a portion of them. The sample yields 45,000 to 55,000 clones, 86% seen once. V lost 0 bases and J 11 bases, leaving 16 bases between the germline ends. Germline CDR1 and CDR2: SGHDN and FVKESK. This CDR3 has 14 amino acids. The TCR comes from a man in his forties with glioma. V gene TRBV14 combines with J gene TRBJ1-1; D may be TRBD1 (6 bases). The sequencing here drew on PBMCs, taken from a glioma patient treated with radiotherapy, temozolomide or both. Written as DNA, the CDR3 is TGTGCCAGCAGCCAAGATATGAGACAGGTGACGGCTTTCTTT. Amino acid sequence: CASSQDMRQVTAFF.